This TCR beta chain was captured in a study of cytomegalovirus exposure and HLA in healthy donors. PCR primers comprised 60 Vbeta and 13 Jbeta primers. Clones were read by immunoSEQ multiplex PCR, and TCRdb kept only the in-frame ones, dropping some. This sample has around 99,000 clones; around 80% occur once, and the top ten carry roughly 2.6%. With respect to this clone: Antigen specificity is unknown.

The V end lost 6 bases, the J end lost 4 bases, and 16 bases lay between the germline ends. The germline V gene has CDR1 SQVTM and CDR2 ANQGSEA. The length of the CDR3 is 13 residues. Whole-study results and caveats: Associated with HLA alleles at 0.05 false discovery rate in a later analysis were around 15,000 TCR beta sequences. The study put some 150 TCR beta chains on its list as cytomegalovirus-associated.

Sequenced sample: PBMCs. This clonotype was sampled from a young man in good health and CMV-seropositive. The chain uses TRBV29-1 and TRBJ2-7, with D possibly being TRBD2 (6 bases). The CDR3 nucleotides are TGCAGCGTCGCCGGGACTCCCGGTTACGAGCAGTACTTC. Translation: CSVAGTPGYEQYF.